The TCR beta chain under discussion was sequenced for a study of long-term antiretroviral therapy in people with HIV. Run at survey level, the immunoSEQ assay was version v3.0. Assay used: immunoSEQ multiplex PCR; TCRdb lists only in-frame clones, some missing. The sample lists tens of thousands of clones, roughly 80% occurring once. CDR1 is MNHNS and CDR2 is SASEGT in the germline V gene. V dropped 3 bases and J dropped 2; count of bases not matched to a gene: 2. CDR3 length: 14 residues. This receptor was taken from a man aged 45-65 years with HIV. The sequences come from unsorted PBMCs, collected 2.9 years after starting antiretroviral therapy. The chain has TRBV6-1 and TRBJ2-5, with 8 bases identical to TRBD2. Here the CDR3 DNA reads TGTGCCAGCAGTGAGAGCGGGGGACAAGAGACCCAGTACTTC. Its translation: CASSESGGQETQYF.